The 20 T cell receptor beta chains presented below share a single source sample, sequenced in a study of vaccination and CD4 T cells after COVID-19. Stated treatment: roughly ten-day PBMC culture with coronavirus spike peptide pools or control peptides (ViraFEST assay). No antigens are known for them. Oncomine TCR Beta short-read sequencing was applied to DNA from cultured CD4+ T cells. MiXCR, run by TCRdb on the PCR reads, gives a single entry per CDR3 protein. The sample yields 9,500 to 15,000 distinct CDR3 sequences, less than 50% seen once. The specimen was CD4+ T cells from blood, cultured in vitro. These TCRs come from a human donor who had recovered from COVID-19.

The chain has TRBV11-3 and TRBJ2-7; the D gene is possibly TRBD2 (5 bases). Per the germline V gene, CDR1 is SGHNT and CDR2 is YENEEA. V was pared by 5 bases and J by 6 bases, with 14 bases between. CDR3 length equals 13 residues. CDR3 residues: CASSRSRGIEQYF. In DNA, the CDR3 is TGTGCCAGCAGCCGATCGCGAGGGATCGAGCAGTACTTC.

This clonotype was observed a handful of times. The genes are TRBV7-6 and TRBJ2-7, with TRBD2 matching over 14 bases. The germline CDR1 and CDR2 sequences are SGHVS and FNYEAQ. The J segment lost 6 bases and the V segment lost 4 bases, leaving 2 bases of the junction unmatched. CDR3 length: 14 residues. CDR3 nucleotide sequence: TGTGCCAGCAGCTCAGGACTAGCGGGAGGCGAGCAGTACTTC. It encodes CASSSGLAGGEQYF.

This clonotype was seen a few times. The rearrangement links TRBV27 to TRBJ1-2; D gene uncertain. V shed 0 bases and J shed 6 bases, with 11 bases lying between them. There are 14 residues in the CDR3. Germline loops: CDR1 MNHEY, CDR2 SMNVEV (reference sequence). CDR3 sequence (DNA): TGTGCCAGCAGTTTATCGATAGCGGGGAATGGCTACACCTTC. This gives the protein CASSLSIAGNGYTF.

The chain recombines TRBV11-3 with TRBJ2-1; TRBD1 agrees at 8 bases. The CDR3 contains 14 residues. Germline V gene sequence: CDR1 SGHNT, CDR2 YENEEA. With 6 bases clipped from V and 5 bases from J, the junction kept 6 bases outside the gene matches. CDR3 protein: CASSRQGTHNEQFF. CDR3 coding DNA: TGTGCCAGCAGTCGACAGGGGACGCACAATGAGCAGTTCTTC.

This clonotype was picked up a small number of times. V and J are TRBV7-9 and TRBJ1-3; the D is unclear. The CDR3 spans 12 residues. Germline V CDR1 and CDR2: SEHNR, FQNEAQ (reference sequence). Trimming pared 5 bases from V and 0 bases from J, leaving 2 bases between. The CDR3 is CASSPSGNTIYF. The CDR3 nucleotides read TGTGCCAGCAGCCCCTCTGGAAACACCATATATTTT.

The chain is built from TRBV6-1 and TRBJ2-7; possibly TRBD1 or TRBD2 for D (6 bases each). CDR1 and CDR2 from the germline V gene are MNHNS and SASEGT. The CDR3 sequence is 15 residues long. The ends were cut back, 6 bases at V and 2 bases at J, with 17 bases in the middle. The CDR3 sequence is CASRRGGGYPYEQYF. The CDR3 DNA is TGTGCCAGCAGGAGAGGAGGGGGGTACCCCTACGAGCAGTACTTC.

The V call is TRBV7-9, the J call TRBJ1-1; TRBD1 aligns across 7 bases. The CDR3 totals 15 residues. V dropped 4 bases and J dropped 0; count of bases not matched to a gene: 5. Germline values: CDR1 SEHNR, CDR2 FQNEAQ (reference sequence). The CDR3, as DNA: TGTGCCAGCAGCTCGGGGGGACAGTTGAACACTGAAGCTTTCTTT. Translated: CASSSGGQLNTEAFF.

The chain uses TRBV20-1 and TRBJ1-6; D is unclear. Trimming pared 1 base from V and 7 bases from J, leaving 11 bases between. This CDR3 contains 14 residues. CDR1 and CDR2 from the germline V gene are DFQATT and SNEGSKA (reference sequence). DNA of the CDR3: TGCAGTGCTAGAGGGTCTCGAGGGAATTCACCCCTCCACTTT. The encoded protein is CSARGSRGNSPLHF.

The rearrangement joins TRBV18 to TRBJ2-2, with TRBD1 as a possible D gene (5 bases). V lost 6 bases, J lost 2 bases, and 13 bases lay in between. Germline-derived CDR1 and CDR2 are KGHSH and LQKENI. CDR3 length equals 15 residues. Here the CDR3 DNA reads TGTGCCAGCTCCCTCAAGACAGAAAACACCGGGGAGCTGTTTTTT. Translated, it gives CASSLKTENTGELFF.

CDR3 sequence (DNA): TGTGCCAGCAGCCCCTCCCCTTACAGAACTAACTATGGCTACACCTTC. This sequence encodes CASSPSPYRTNYGYTF. The rearrangement links TRBV3-1 to TRBJ1-2; no definite D call. Trimming removed 4 bases from V and 0 bases from J, with 15 bases in between. The CDR3 spans 16 residues. Germline V lookup: CDR1 LGHDT, CDR2 YNNKEL (reference sequence).

This clonotype has a handful of counts. The chain recombines TRBV6-5 with TRBJ1-2; the match to TRBD1 covers 12 bases. CDR1 is MNHEY and CDR2 is SVGAGI in the germline V gene. With V trimmed by 4 bases and J by 12 bases, 12 bases remained unmatched. This CDR3 has 15 residues. This CDR3 reads CASSSRDRGPRGDTF. The CDR3 bases are TGTGCCAGCAGTTCCCGGGACAGGGGGCCTCGGGGAGACACCTTC.

The gene calls are TRBV30 and TRBJ1-5, with a possible D match to TRBD1 (6 bases). V was pared by 0 bases and J by 0 bases, with 24 bases between. CDR1 GTSNPN and CDR2 SVGIG come from the germline V gene (reference sequence). This CDR3 has 20 amino acids. Here the CDR3 DNA reads TGTGCCTGGAGTGTACCCCATCGGGGGGCGACTACCGATAGCAATCAGCCCCAGCATTTT. Residues: CAWSVPHRGATTDSNQPQHF.

This chain uses TRBV15 with TRBJ2-7; D is ambiguous. The CDR3 spans 12 residues. Trimming removed 0 bases from V and 4 bases from J, with 4 bases in between. CDR1 is LNHNV, CDR2 YYDKDF, per germline (reference sequence). In DNA form, the CDR3 reads TGTGCCACCAGCAGAGATGTGTACGAGCAGTACTTC. Translated, it gives CATSRDVYEQYF.

The V and J genes are TRBV29-1 and TRBJ2-7; the D gene is possibly TRBD1 (5 bases). The V gene lost 4 bases and the J gene lost 0 bases, with 10 bases spanning the gap. Germline V gives CDR1 SQVTM, CDR2 ANQGSEA. The CDR3 has 13 amino acids. The CDR3 coding sequence is TGCAGCGTTGGGGGCAGCCGCTCCTACGAGCAGTACTTC. Translation: CSVGGSRSYEQYF.

This chain connects TRBV27 to TRBJ1-6; no reliable D call. This CDR3 spans 17 amino acids. CDR1 and CDR2 (germline): MNHEY, SMNVEV (reference sequence). The ends were cut back, 1 base at V and 0 bases at J, with 10 bases in the middle. The CDR3 nucleotides read TGTGCCAGCAGTTTATTGAGTGGTCGCTCCTATAATTCACCCCTCCACTTT. This codes for CASSLLSGRSYNSPLHF.

The J gene is TRBJ1-1, the V gene TRBV19; no firm D call. V shed 2 bases and J shed 1 base, with 14 bases lying between them. The CDR3 runs to 16 residues. Germline-derived CDR1 and CDR2 are LNHDA and SQIVND (reference sequence). Here the CDR3 DNA reads TGTGCCAGTAGTATAACAACAACCCGACCGAACACTGAAGCTTTCTTT. As protein: CASSITTTRPNTEAFF.

This clonotype ranks as medium-sized. The rearrangement uses TRBV27 and TRBJ1-6, with 7 bases aligning to TRBD1. Germline V gene sequence: CDR1 MNHEY, CDR2 SMNVEV (reference sequence). The CDR3 has 15 amino acids. The J segment lost 7 bases and the V segment lost 4 bases, leaving 7 bases of the junction unmatched. This chain's CDR3 is CASSSPQGGNSPLHF. In DNA, the CDR3 is TGTGCCAGCAGTTCCCCCCAGGGGGGGAATTCACCCCTCCACTTT.

This rearrangement joins TRBV19 to TRBJ1-1, with D possibly matching TRBD1 (5 bases). V was trimmed by 2 bases and J by 4 bases, leaving 11 bases between them. The CDR3 totals 14 residues. Per the germline V gene, CDR1 is LNHDA and CDR2 is SQIVND (reference sequence). The CDR3 reads CASSITGGGTEAFF. DNA for the CDR3: TGTGCCAGTAGTATAACAGGCGGGGGCACTGAAGCTTTCTTT.

A few counts support this clonotype. The rearrangement links TRBV20-1 to TRBJ2-1; D remains ambiguous. Germline lookup yields CDR1 DFQATT and CDR2 SNEGSKA (reference sequence). The CDR3 is made up of 12 amino acids. Trimming left V 3 bases short and J 6 bases short, with 9 bases between. DNA of the CDR3: TGCAGTGCTAGCAGAATTGTCAATGAGCAGTTCTTC. Translated, it gives CSASRIVNEQFF.

V gene TRBV7-9 combines with J gene TRBJ1-2; 11 bases align to TRBD1. This CDR3 comprises 16 residues. V dropped 4 bases and J dropped 7; count of bases not matched to a gene: 11. CDR1 is SEHNR, CDR2 FQNEAQ, per germline (reference sequence). The CDR3 protein is CASSSAGGQGAAGYTF. The DNA for the CDR3 is TGTGCCAGCAGCTCAGCCGGAGGACAGGGGGCTGCTGGCTACACCTTC.